This TCR beta chain emerged from a study of T cell therapy after organ transplantation. Turning to the study itself: T cells were expanded about 2 weeks with 30 CMV class I/II epitopes. CMV-specific T cells, median 1.92 x 10^8, were given as 2 to 6 intravenous infusions.

Time point indicated: 4-8 weeks after completion of therapy. These transplant recipients had drug-resistant or recurrent cytomegalovirus infection. As concerns this clone: Its cognate antigen is unknown.

Method: immunoSEQ multiplex PCR; TCRdb's copy keeps in-frame clones and lacks some. The sample holds a few thousand clones, about 86% seen once. V dropped 6 bases and J dropped 3 bases, with 18 bases sitting between them. Germline CDR1 MNHNY, CDR2 SVGAGI (reference sequence). CDR3 length: 15 amino acids. This chain links TRBV6-6 with TRBJ2-7, with D perhaps TRBD2 (5 bases). Source: CD8+ T cells from blood, taken after autologous CMV-specific T cell therapy. This receptor was taken from a human patient who had received a solid organ transplant and had CMV disease. The graft donor may have given rise to some T cells. The CDR3 protein is CASRMGWEIDYEQYF. The DNA for the CDR3 is TGTGCCAGCAGGATGGGTTGGGAGATAGACTACGAGCAGTACTTC.